This entry lists 22 T cell receptor beta chains sequenced from one sample in a study of OX40 agonist ivuxolimab in advanced cancers. Method: immunoSEQ multiplex PCR; TCRdb's copy keeps in-frame clones and lacks some. Of fewer than 85,000 clones listed, roughly 85% are singletons. The starting material was CD4+ or CD8+ T cells sorted from blood, obtained in a trial of the OX40 agonist ivuxolimab. The receptors stem from an adult with an advanced solid tumor such as melanoma, head and neck, liver or kidney cancer.

The chain carries TRBV29-1 and TRBJ2-7, with D possibly being TRBD1 or TRBD2 (5 bases each). Between the trimmed V and J ends, which lost 4 bases and 1 base, there was a span of 17 bases. The germline CDR1 and CDR2 sequences are SQVTM and ANQGSEA. This CDR3 is 15 amino acids long. The CDR3 protein is CSVGDPYLNSYEQYF. The CDR3 nucleotides read TGCAGCGTTGGGGACCCATACCTTAATTCCTACGAGCAGTACTTC.

CDR3 region: CASSFGTGLGQETQYF. CDR3 bases: TGTGCCAGCAGCTTTGGGACCGGACTAGGGCAAGAGACCCAGTACTTC. The chain recombines TRBV7-2 with TRBJ2-5; the match to TRBD2 covers 7 bases. The junction had 9 bases not matched to a gene; V was cut back by 3 bases and J by 2 bases. Germline V gene data show CDR1 as SGHTA and CDR2 as FQGNSA. The CDR3 length is 16 residues.

This chain links TRBV2 with TRBJ1-5; the D is unclear. Trimming stripped 5 bases from V and 0 bases from J, with 8 bases between. CDR3 size: 14 residues. CDR1 and CDR2 (germline): SNHLY, FYNNEI. In nucleotides, the CDR3 is TGTGCCAGCAGTCTGGGAATTAGCAATCAGCCCCAGCATTTT. Amino acids: CASSLGISNQPQHF.

This chain connects TRBV18 to TRBJ1-1, with a tentative D call TRBD1 (6 bases). The V and J ends lost 3 bases and 1 base respectively, with 15 bases between them. The CDR3 has 16 amino acids. CDR1 is KGHSH, CDR2 LQKENI, per germline. The CDR3 reads CASSPEQGQRNTEAFF. The CDR3 DNA sequence: TGTGCCAGCTCACCGGAACAGGGACAAAGGAACACTGAAGCTTTCTTT.

This clone has just one count. This sequence joins TRBV4-2 and TRBJ2-5; D might be TRBD2 (5 bases). This CDR3 spans 15 amino acids. V lost 0 bases to trimming and J lost 5 bases, with 13 bases between them. Germline V CDR1 and CDR2: LGHNA, YNFKEQ. The CDR3 protein is CASSQDGEQVETQYF. The CDR3 bases are TGTGCCAGCAGCCAAGATGGGGAGCAGGTGGAGACCCAGTACTTC.

V and J are TRBV6-1 and TRBJ2-2; D is uncertain. CDR3 length: 13 residues. The V gene lost 0 bases and the J gene lost 13 bases, with 12 bases spanning the gap. Germline V gene sequence: CDR1 MNHNS, CDR2 SASEGT. The CDR3 bases are TGTGCCAGCAGTGAAGCAGCTCTCCTGGGGCTGTTTTTT. Its protein product is CASSEAALLGLFF.

This chain joins TRBV6-1 and TRBJ2-3; a weak D match, TRBD2 (6 bases). There are 17 residues in the CDR3. V was clipped by 2 bases and J by 0 bases, with 15 bases between them. Germline values: CDR1 MNHNS, CDR2 SASEGT. The CDR3 loop reads CASSESLRRGSTDTQYF. CDR3 sequence (DNA): TGTGCCAGCAGTGAAAGTTTAAGGCGGGGTAGCACAGATACGCAGTATTTT.

With respect to this clone: This specimen includes other DNA sequences encoding the same CDR3. The chain recombines TRBV4-1 with TRBJ1-2; no definite D call. Per germline, CDR1 MGHRA and CDR2 YSYEKL. This CDR3 comprises 13 residues. V was trimmed by 0 bases and J by 2 bases, leaving 4 bases between them. The CDR3 sequence: CASSQDGNYGYTF. CDR3 in DNA: TGCGCCAGCAGCCAAGATGGCAACTATGGCTACACCTTC.

In this sample, this clone turned up a few times. This chain joins TRBV7-9 and TRBJ2-4, with D tentatively TRBD1 (6 bases). Per the germline V gene, CDR1 is SEHNR and CDR2 is FQNEAQ (reference sequence). The CDR3 is 15 residues long. V dropped 0 bases and J dropped 2 bases, with 8 bases sitting between them. DNA of the CDR3: TGTGCCAGCAGCTTAGCGGGGGCTCCCAAAAACATTCAGTACTTC. Translation: CASSLAGAPKNIQYF.

This clone was detected once. J is TRBJ2-1 and V is TRBV10-3; 9 bases fit TRBD2. Per germline, CDR1 ENHRY and CDR2 SYGVKD. CDR3 size: 16 residues. V gave up 6 bases and J gave up 6 bases; unmatched junction bases: 12. This CDR3 reads CAISSSSAGGSNEQFF. The CDR3 DNA sequence: TGTGCCATCAGCTCATCTTCGGCGGGGGGGTCCAATGAGCAGTTCTTC.

The chain is built from TRBV7-9 and TRBJ1-1; 8 bases agree with TRBD1. The junction had 6 bases not matched to a gene; V was cut back by 9 bases and J by 0 bases. Looked up from germline, CDR1 is SEHNR and CDR2 is FQNEAQ (reference sequence). The CDR3 extends over 14 amino acids. The chain's CDR3 is CASFSTGVNTEAFF. In DNA form, the CDR3 reads TGTGCCAGTTTTTCGACAGGGGTGAACACTGAAGCTTTCTTT.

This rearrangement joins TRBV11-2 to TRBJ2-5, with 7 nucleotides matching TRBD1. The CDR3 is made up of 17 amino acids. The V gene's germline CDR1 is SGHAT and CDR2 FQNNGV. After removal of 1 base from V and 1 base from J, the junction contained 9 bases not matched to a gene. In DNA, the CDR3 is TGTGCCAGCAGCTTAGCGATACAGGGGACCCTCCAAGAGACCCAGTACTTC. Encoded protein: CASSLAIQGTLQETQYF.

The chain links TRBV7-2 to TRBJ1-3, with unresolved D. The V end was cut by 5 bases, the J end by 11 bases, with 16 bases between. The CDR3 totals 13 residues. Germline loops: CDR1 SGHTA, CDR2 FQGNSA. CDR3 amino acids: CASSLAGEGAIYF. The CDR3, as DNA: TGTGCCAGCAGCCTTGCCGGAGAGGGCGCCATATATTTT. Full variable domain (remainder filled in from reference TRBV7-2 and TRBJ1-3): GAGVSQSPSNKVTEKGKDVELRCDPISGHTALYWYRQSLGQGLEFLIYFQGNSAPDKSGLPSDRFSAERTGGSVSTLTIQRTQQEDSAVYLCASSLAGEGAIYFGEGSWLTVV.

The gene calls are TRBV7-9 and TRBJ1-3; D gene unclear. V lost 2 bases and J lost 0, with 8 bases in between. The CDR3 is 15 amino acids. The V gene's germline CDR1 is SEHNR and CDR2 FQNEAQ (reference sequence). As DNA, the CDR3 is TGTGCCAGCAGCTTAATGGCGTCCTCTGGAAACACCATATATTTT. It codes for CASSLMASSGNTIYF.

This chain links TRBV6-1 with TRBJ2-7; 9 positions agree with TRBD1. The V gene's germline CDR1 is MNHNS and CDR2 SASEGT. The CDR3 is 12 amino acids. DNA for the CDR3: TGTGCTTTCCGGGACAGGGACTACGAGCAGTACTTC. This translates into CAFRDRDYEQYF.

This clone was seen a handful of times. The rearrangement links TRBV5-6 to TRBJ2-4; D may be TRBD1 (5 bases). The CDR3 sequence is 14 residues long. Germline CDR1 SGHDT, CDR2 YYEEEE. V was cut by 6 bases and J by 6 bases, with 16 bases left in between. CDR3 sequence reads: CASNYLSGSNIQYF. The CDR3 nucleotides are TGTGCCAGCAATTACCTATCAGGGTCAAACATTCAGTACTTC.

The rearrangement links TRBV11-2 to TRBJ2-5; weak D call: TRBD1 (5 bases). This CDR3 spans 15 amino acids. Trimming took off 2 bases at V and 4 bases at J, with 14 bases between the two ends. The germline CDR1 and CDR2 sequences are SGHAT and FQNNGV. The CDR3 sequence: CASSLRGGSTETQYF. CDR3 nucleotides: TGTGCCAGCAGCTTAAGGGGCGGATCCACAGAGACCCAGTACTTC. Combining the CDR3 with reference TRBV11-2 and TRBJ2-5 gives the whole variable domain EAGVAQSPRYKIIEKRQSVAFWCNPISGHATLYWYQQILGQGPKLLIQFQNNGVVDDSQLPKDRFSAERLKGVDSTLKIQPAKLEDSAVYLCASSLRGGSTETQYFGPGTRLLVL.

This chain joins TRBV5-8 and TRBJ1-4; 10 nucleotides align to TRBD1. This CDR3 contains 14 residues. Germline loops: CDR1 SGHTS, CDR2 YDEGEE. Trimming removed 6 bases from V and 10 bases from J; junction bases left unmatched: 9. The CDR3 here is CASTLRTGGGKLFF. CDR3 DNA sequence: TGTGCCAGCACCCTTCGGACAGGGGGAGGAAAACTGTTTTTT.

This sequence joins TRBV6-1 and TRBJ1-4; no reliable D call. The CDR3 spans 16 residues. V was clipped by 1 base and J by 7 bases, with 16 bases between them. Germline V gene sequence: CDR1 MNHNS, CDR2 SASEGT. The CDR3 DNA is TGTGCCAGCAGTGAAGAAGGCTGGGCGGGCTTTGAAAAACTGTTTTTT. It encodes CASSEEGWAGFEKLFF.

The genes are TRBV18 and TRBJ1-5; possible D gene TRBD1, 6 bases. Between the trimmed V and J ends, which lost 5 bases and 6 bases, there was a span of 17 bases. The CDR3 spans 15 residues. Germline values: CDR1 KGHSH, CDR2 LQKENI. This CDR3 is CASSEAQGTGQPQHF. The CDR3 DNA is TGTGCCAGCTCAGAAGCGCAGGGGACGGGTCAGCCCCAGCATTTT. Full variable domain (outside the CDR3, taken from reference TRBV18 and TRBJ1-5): NAGVMQNPRHLVRRRGQEARLRCSPMKGHSHVYWYRQLPEEGLKFMVYLQKENIIDESGMPKERFSAEFPKEGPSILRIQQVVRGDSAAYFCASSEAQGTGQPQHFGDGTRLSIL.

The V call is TRBV6-5, the J call TRBJ1-3; no firm D call. Germline CDR1 is MNHEY and CDR2 is SVGAGI. Trimming removed 6 bases at V and 0 bases at J, with 12 bases between. The CDR3 is 15 amino acids. The CDR3 nucleotides are TGTGCCAGCAGCTATACAGCGATCTCTGGAAACACCATATATTTT. This encodes CASSYTAISGNTIYF.

This clone was seen repeatedly, ten times or more. V gene TRBV2 combines with J gene TRBJ1-5, with TRBD1 identical over 8 bases. Unmatched junction bases numbered 4, after V lost 2 bases and J lost 7 bases. The CDR3 is made up of 14 amino acids. From germline, CDR1 is SNHLY and CDR2 FYNNEI. CDR3 DNA sequence: TGTGCCAGCAGTGAAACCACAGGGGGACAGCCCCAGCATTTT. This encodes CASSETTGGQPQHF.